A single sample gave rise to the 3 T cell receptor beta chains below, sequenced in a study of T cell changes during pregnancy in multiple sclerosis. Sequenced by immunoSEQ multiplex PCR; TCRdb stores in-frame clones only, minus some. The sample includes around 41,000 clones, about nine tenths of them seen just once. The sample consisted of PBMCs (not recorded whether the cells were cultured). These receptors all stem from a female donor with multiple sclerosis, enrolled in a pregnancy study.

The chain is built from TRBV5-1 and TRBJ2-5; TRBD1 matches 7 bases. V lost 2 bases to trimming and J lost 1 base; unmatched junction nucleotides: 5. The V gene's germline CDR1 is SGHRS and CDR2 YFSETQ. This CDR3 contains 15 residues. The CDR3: CASSFLGQLQETQYF. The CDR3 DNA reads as TGCGCCAGCAGCTTCCTGGGACAGCTCCAAGAGACCCAGTACTTC.

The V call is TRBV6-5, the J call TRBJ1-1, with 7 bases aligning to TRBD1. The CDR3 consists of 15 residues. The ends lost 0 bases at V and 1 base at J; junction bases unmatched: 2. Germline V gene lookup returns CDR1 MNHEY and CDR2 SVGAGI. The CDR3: CASSYSTGPNTEAFF. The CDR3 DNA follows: TGTGCCAGCAGTTACTCGACAGGGCCGAACACTGAAGCTTTCTTT.

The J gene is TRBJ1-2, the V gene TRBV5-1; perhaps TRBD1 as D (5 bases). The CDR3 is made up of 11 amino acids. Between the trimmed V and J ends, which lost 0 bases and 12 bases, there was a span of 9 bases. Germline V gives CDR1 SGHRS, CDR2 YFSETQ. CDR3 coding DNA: TGCGCCAGCAGCTTGGAAGGACAAAACACCTTC. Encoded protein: CASSLEGQNTF.